This passage covers 19 T cell receptor beta chains from one sample sequenced in a study of T cells in women clearing cervical HPV infection. Repertoires were generated with immunoSEQ multiplex PCR, while TCRdb's copy carries only in-frame clones and drops some. This listing includes 45,000 to 50,000 clones. Sequenced material: blood buffy coat. The receptors stem from a woman between 18 and 69 years old with a cervical HPV16 infection that either progressed to CIN3+ or cleared (not recorded which).

As regards this clone: The CDR3 end falls 3 residues outside the read, so it is completed with the germline J gene. The V and J genes are TRBV13 and TRBJ2-7; 9 bases align to TRBD2. From germline, CDR1 is PRHDT and CDR2 FYEKMQ (reference sequence). The CDR3 has 14 residues. V lost 2 bases to trimming and J lost 6 bases; unmatched junction nucleotides: 5. The covered CDR3 bases are TGTGCCAGCAGCTTATTTGGACTAGCGTCCGAG. It encodes CASSLFGLASE. The full CDR3 protein is CASSLFGLASEQYF.

With respect to this clone: Read coverage stops 3 residues before the CDR3 terminus; the germline J gene supplies the remainder. The chain joins TRBV18 to TRBJ1-6, with TRBD1 matching 10 bases. Germline V gene sequence: CDR1 KGHSH, CDR2 LQKENI. Unmatched junction bases numbered 1, after V lost 3 bases and J lost 8 bases. The CDR3 consists of 14 residues. CDR3 DNA (partial): TGTGCCAGCTCACCCGACAGGGGGCATTCACCC. Residues: CASSPDRGHSP. The full CDR3 reads CASSPDRGHSPLHF.

As concerns this clone: Read sequence stops 3 residues before the CDR3 end, and the germline J gene provides the missing end. The chain combines TRBV5-6 with TRBJ2-4; TRBD2 is a possible D gene (6 bases). This CDR3 spans 15 amino acids. Per germline, CDR1 SGHDT and CDR2 YYEEEE. V was cut by 1 base and J by 0 bases, with 8 bases left in between. The sequenced part of the CDR3 DNA is TGTGCCAGCAGCTTGCCGGGGGTAGCCAAAAACATT. Translating it yields CASSLPGVAKNI. The full CDR3 protein is CASSLPGVAKNIQYF.

With respect to this clone: The observed sequence ends 3 residues before the CDR3 terminus, with the missing tail filled in from the germline J gene. J is TRBJ2-3 and V is TRBV10-2, with D possibly TRBD2 on 7 matching bases. The CDR3 sequence is 13 residues long. Germline CDR1 WSHSY, CDR2 SAAADI. V dropped 7 bases and J dropped 8 bases, with 16 bases sitting between them. The CDR3 here is CASTTLRGGTQYF. The part of the CDR3 DNA that was read is TGCGCCAGCACCACACTGAGGGGGGGTACG.

As concerns this clone: The read comes to an end 3 residues before the CDR3 does, leaving the germline J gene to fill in the end. The chain couples TRBV12-3 or TRBV12-4 to TRBJ2-7; 9 nucleotides line up with TRBD1. CDR3 length: 14 residues. The V gene end was trimmed by 6 bases and the J gene end by 5 bases; junction bases not matched to a gene: 8. CDR3 DNA (partial): TGTGCCAGCAGCACGACAGGGGGTTTGGACGAG. It encodes CASSTTGGLDE. The whole CDR3 region reads CASSTTGGLDEQYF.

Notes on this clone: The read comes to an end 3 residues before the CDR3 does, leaving the germline J gene to fill in the end. This chain links TRBV9 with TRBJ2-3; D is undetermined. Germline V CDR1 and CDR2: SGDLS, YYNGEE. V was clipped by 0 bases and J by 0 bases, with 17 bases between them. The CDR3 runs to 18 residues. CDR3 bases read: TGTGCCAGCAGCGTAGATCGAATCCGACTGTCTAGCACAGATACG. Its translation is CASSVDRIRLSSTDT. The whole CDR3 protein is CASSVDRIRLSSTDTQYF. Full variable domain (outside the CDR3, taken from reference TRBV9 and TRBJ2-3): DSGVTQTPKHLITATGQRVTLRCSPRSGDLSVYWYQQSLDQGLQFLIQYYNGEERAKGNILERFSAQQFPDLHSELNLSSLELGDSALYFCASSVDRIRLSSTDTQYFGPGTRLTVL.

About this clone: The CDR3 end lies 3 residues beyond the end of the read and is filled in from the germline J gene. V and J are TRBV20-1 and TRBJ2-7, with TRBD2 matching over 11 bases. The CDR3 consists of 16 residues. Unmatched junction bases numbered 11, after V lost 5 bases and J lost 2 bases. Germline-derived CDR1 and CDR2 are DFQATT and SNEGSKA (reference sequence). The CDR3 DNA, read in part, is TGCAGTGCTCAAAGACTAGCGGGACTTCAGGCCTACGAG. This codes for CSAQRLAGLQAYE. The entire CDR3 sequence reads CSAQRLAGLQAYEQYF.

In regard to this clone: The missing CDR3 end, 3 residues past where the read stops, is filled in from the germline J gene. The gene calls are TRBV5-5 and TRBJ2-7; weak D call: TRBD1 (6 bases). V was pared by 2 bases and J by 0 bases, with 9 bases between. The CDR3 totals 14 residues. CDR1 is SGHKS and CDR2 is YYEKEE in the germline V gene (reference sequence). The covered CDR3 bases are TGTGCCAGCAGCTTCCGGGACACCTCCTACGAG. This encodes CASSFRDTSYE. The full CDR3 reads CASSFRDTSYEQYF.

Concerning this clone itself: The CDR3 end is not reached by the read, which stops 3 residues before it; the germline J gene fills it in. The chain carries TRBV2 and TRBJ1-6; D not certain. The length of the CDR3 is 16 residues. V lost 7 bases, J lost 0 bases, and 13 bases lay in between. Germline-derived CDR1 and CDR2 are SNHLY and FYNNEI. CDR3 residues: CASTINPSSYNSPLHF. CDR3 DNA (partial): TGTGCCAGCACTATCAACCCGAGCTCCTATAATTCACCC.

A word on this clone: The observed sequence ends 3 residues before the CDR3 terminus, with the missing tail filled in from the germline J gene. The chain carries TRBV29-1 and TRBJ2-3; perhaps TRBD1 as D (7 bases). The CDR3 is 17 amino acids. V was pared by 5 bases and J by 0 bases, with 21 bases between. Germline V lookup: CDR1 SQVTM, CDR2 ANQGSEA. The CDR3 bases that were read are TGCAGCGTTCCTAAATTGGGCCAGGGGGGAAGCACAGATACG. Protein product: CSVPKLGQGGSTDT. In full, the CDR3 is CSVPKLGQGGSTDTQYF.

About this clone itself: With the read ending 3 residues before the CDR3 end, the germline J gene is used to fill in that end. This chain joins TRBV7-3 and TRBJ2-3; a possible D gene is TRBD1 (6 bases). Trimming removed 4 bases from V and 6 bases from J, with 11 bases in between. The CDR3 has 13 amino acids. Germline V gene lookup returns CDR1 SGHTA and CDR2 FQGTGA. The CDR3 region is CASSSQGQDTQYF. The DNA read from the CDR3 is TGTGCCAGCAGCTCACAGGGTCAGGATACG.

On this clone: The read terminates 3 residues ahead of where the CDR3 ends, so the germline J gene completes it. The chain combines TRBV30 with TRBJ1-3; 9 nucleotides align to TRBD1. Germline lookup yields CDR1 GTSNPN and CDR2 SVGIG (reference sequence). Trimming at V came to 3 bases and at J to 5 bases, leaving 8 bases not matched to a gene. CDR3 length equals 15 residues. The CDR3 spells CAWREQGAGRNTIYF. Incomplete CDR3 DNA: TGTGCCTGGAGAGAACAGGGGGCGGGTCGAAACACC.

Comments on this clone: The read stops 3 residues short of the end of the CDR3; the missing end is completed from the germline J gene. The chain has TRBV19 and TRBJ1-1, with TRBD1 matching 9 bases. This CDR3 is built from 16 residues. V gave up 6 bases and J gave up 0 bases; unmatched junction bases: 8. The germline V gene encodes CDR1 LNHDA and CDR2 SQIVND (reference sequence). Incomplete CDR3 DNA: TGTGCCAGTAGACCACTAGACAGGGGGATGAACACTGAA. Translating gives CASRPLDRGMNTE. The entire CDR3 protein reads CASRPLDRGMNTEAFF.

As regards this clone: Read sequence stops 3 residues before the CDR3 end, and the germline J gene provides the missing end. The chain carries TRBV5-1 and TRBJ1-4; possibly TRBD1 for D (5 bases). Germline lookup yields CDR1 SGHRS and CDR2 YFSETQ. The CDR3 consists of 17 residues. V was cut by 3 bases and J by 4 bases, with 19 bases left in between. CDR3 DNA, as far as it was read: TGCGCCAGCAGCTCCACCGACCGGACGGGGGGTAATGAAAAA. Protein product: CASSSTDRTGGNEK. The CDR3 in its entirety is CASSSTDRTGGNEKLFF.

As regards this clone: The missing CDR3 end, 3 residues past where the read stops, is filled in from the germline J gene. The rearrangement joins TRBV30 to TRBJ2-3, with TRBD2 identical over 11 bases. Trimming at V came to 1 base and at J to 4 bases, leaving 4 bases not matched to a gene. There are 15 residues in the CDR3. CDR1 and CDR2 from the germline V gene are GTSNPN and SVGIG (reference sequence). Partial CDR3 DNA: TGTGCCTGGAGTGAGGGACTAGCGGCCCCAGATACG. Its protein product is CAWSEGLAAPDT. The CDR3 in its entirety is CAWSEGLAAPDTQYF. The full variable domain, in which reference TRBV30 and TRBJ2-3 provide the parts outside the CDR3, is SQTIHQWPATLVQPVGSPLSLECTVEGTSNPNLYWYRQAAGRGLQLLFYSVGIGQISSEVPQNLSASRPQDRQFILSSKKLLLSDSGFYLCAWSEGLAAPDTQYFGPGTRLTVL.

Comments on this clone: The DNA ends 3 residues before the CDR3 does, and the rest of the CDR3 is filled in from the germline J gene. This sequence joins TRBV7-9 and TRBJ2-7; TRBD2 is a possible D gene (6 bases). Trimming cost V 3 bases and J 4 bases, with 13 bases left between them. From germline, CDR1 is SEHNR and CDR2 FQNEAQ (reference sequence). CDR3 size: 14 residues. The sequenced part of the CDR3 DNA is TGTGCCAGCAGCTTCGGGGGTAGTAAATACGAG. Its translation: CASSFGGSKYE. The whole CDR3 reads CASSFGGSKYEQYF.

CDR3 bases read: TGCGCCAGCAGCTTGGCCTATTACGGCGGGGGGCAAGAGACC. This codes for CASSLAYYGGGQET. The full CDR3 protein is CASSLAYYGGGQETQYF. The chain joins TRBV5-1 to TRBJ2-5, with 8 positions matching TRBD2. The CDR3 is cut off 3 residues early in the read; its end comes from the germline J gene. The length of the CDR3 is 17 residues. Germline trimming cut 0 bases from V and 2 bases from J; bases unmatched to any gene: 9. Germline values: CDR1 SGHRS, CDR2 YFSETQ.

With regard to this clone: The read terminates 3 residues ahead of where the CDR3 ends, so the germline J gene completes it. The chain employs TRBV2 and TRBJ2-5; a possible D gene is TRBD1 (6 bases). Looked up from germline, CDR1 is SNHLY and CDR2 is FYNNEI. V lost 5 bases and J lost 2, with 15 bases in between. The CDR3 runs 15 residues. CDR3 DNA, as far as it was read: TGTGCCAGCAGTCCCCAGGGGTTTCGGCAAGAGACC. This encodes CASSPQGFRQET. The whole CDR3 protein reads CASSPQGFRQETQYF. Full variable domain (missing parts from reference TRBV2 and TRBJ2-5): EPEVTQTPSHQVTQMGQEVILRCVPISNHLYFYWYRQILGQKVEFLVSFYNNEISEKSEIFDDQFSVERPDGSNFTLKIRSTKLEDSAMYFCASSPQGFRQETQYFGPGTRLLVL.

On this clone itself: The CDR3 is cut off 3 residues early in the read; its end comes from the germline J gene. This chain connects TRBV28 to TRBJ2-1; 10 positions agree with TRBD2. The trim removed 5 bases at V and 8 bases at J, leaving 9 bases unmatched. Per germline, CDR1 MDHEN and CDR2 SYDVKM. CDR3 length equals 15 residues. The sequenced part of the CDR3 DNA is TGTGCCAGCAGTCCTAGCGGGAGTCGTTGGCATGAG. Protein: CASSPSGSRWHE. The full-length CDR3 reads as CASSPSGSRWHEQFF.